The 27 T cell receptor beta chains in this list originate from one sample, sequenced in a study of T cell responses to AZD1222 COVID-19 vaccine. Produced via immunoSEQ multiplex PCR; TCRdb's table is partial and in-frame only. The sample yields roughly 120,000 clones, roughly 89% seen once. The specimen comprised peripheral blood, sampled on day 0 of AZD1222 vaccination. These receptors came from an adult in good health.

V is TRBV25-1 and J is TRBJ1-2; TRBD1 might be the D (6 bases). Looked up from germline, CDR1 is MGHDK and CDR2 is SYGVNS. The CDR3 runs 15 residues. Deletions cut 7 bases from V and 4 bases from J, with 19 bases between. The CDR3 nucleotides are TGTGCCAGCATAGAGGGGGACGGACGGGGCTATGGCTACACCTTC. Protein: CASIEGDGRGYGYTF.

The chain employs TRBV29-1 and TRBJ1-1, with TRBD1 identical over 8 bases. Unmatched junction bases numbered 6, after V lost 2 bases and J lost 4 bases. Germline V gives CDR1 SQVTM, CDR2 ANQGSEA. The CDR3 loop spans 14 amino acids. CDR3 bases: TGCAGCGTTGAACAGGGGGCAAGCGGCACTGAAGCTTTCTTT. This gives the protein CSVEQGASGTEAFF.

CDR3 region: CASSRDTGYEQYF. The CDR3 DNA sequence: TGTGCCAGCAGCCGGGACACAGGCTACGAGCAGTACTTC. This chain links TRBV11-1 with TRBJ2-7, with a tentative D call TRBD1 (6 bases). V gave up 5 bases and J gave up 3 bases, with 11 bases separating them. The length of the CDR3 is 13 residues. CDR1 is SGHAT, CDR2 FQDESV, per germline (reference sequence). The whole variable domain, filled in from reference TRBV11-1 and TRBJ2-7, reads EAEVAQSPRYKITEKSQAVAFWCDPISGHATLYWYRQILGQGPELLVQFQDESVVDDSQLPKDRFSAERLKGVDSTLKIQPAELGDSAMYLCASSRDTGYEQYFGPGTRLTVT.

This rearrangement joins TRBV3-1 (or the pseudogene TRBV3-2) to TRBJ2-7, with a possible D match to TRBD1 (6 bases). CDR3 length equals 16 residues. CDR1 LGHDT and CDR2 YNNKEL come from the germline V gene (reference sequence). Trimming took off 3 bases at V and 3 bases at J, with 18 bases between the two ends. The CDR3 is CASSHYGTNFVYEQYF. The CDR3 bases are TGTGCCAGCAGCCATTACGGGACAAACTTTGTCTACGAGCAGTACTTC.

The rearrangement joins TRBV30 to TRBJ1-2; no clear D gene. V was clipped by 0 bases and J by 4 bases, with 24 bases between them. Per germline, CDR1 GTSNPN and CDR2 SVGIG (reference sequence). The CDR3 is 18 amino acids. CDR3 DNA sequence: TGTGCCTGGAGTGTAGGGATTATAGGTGCCTCGCGGCCCTATGGCTACACCTTC. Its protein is CAWSVGIIGASRPYGYTF.

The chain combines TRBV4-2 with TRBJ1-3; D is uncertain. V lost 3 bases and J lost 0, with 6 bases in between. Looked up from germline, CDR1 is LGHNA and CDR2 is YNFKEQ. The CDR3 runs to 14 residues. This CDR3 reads CASSHDTSGNTIYF. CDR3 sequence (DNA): TGTGCCAGCAGCCATGATACCTCTGGAAACACCATATATTTT.

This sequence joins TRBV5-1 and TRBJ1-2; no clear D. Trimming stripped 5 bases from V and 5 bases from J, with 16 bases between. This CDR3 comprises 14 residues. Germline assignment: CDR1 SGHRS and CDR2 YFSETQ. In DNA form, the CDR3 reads TGCGCCAGCAGGCAAGGTCCGGTAATTTATGGCTACACCTTC. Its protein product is CASRQGPVIYGYTF.

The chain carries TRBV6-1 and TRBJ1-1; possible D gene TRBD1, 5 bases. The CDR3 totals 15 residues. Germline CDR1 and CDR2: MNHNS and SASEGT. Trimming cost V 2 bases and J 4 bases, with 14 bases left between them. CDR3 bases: TGTGCCAGCAGTGAATTCATCCTGGGGGGCACTGAAGCTTTCTTT. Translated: CASSEFILGGTEAFF.

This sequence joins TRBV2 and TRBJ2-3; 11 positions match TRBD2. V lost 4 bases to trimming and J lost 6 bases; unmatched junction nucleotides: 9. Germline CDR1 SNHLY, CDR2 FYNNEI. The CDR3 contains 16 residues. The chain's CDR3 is CASSVGLAASGDTQYF. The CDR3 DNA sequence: TGTGCCAGCAGTGTGGGACTAGCGGCCTCGGGGGATACGCAGTATTTT.

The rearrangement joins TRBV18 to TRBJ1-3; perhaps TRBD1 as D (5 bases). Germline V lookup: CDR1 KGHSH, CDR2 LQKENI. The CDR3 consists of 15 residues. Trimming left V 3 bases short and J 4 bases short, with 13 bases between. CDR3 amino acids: CASSPEGMPGNTIYF. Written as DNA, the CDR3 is TGTGCCAGCTCACCGGAGGGGATGCCCGGAAACACCATATATTTT.

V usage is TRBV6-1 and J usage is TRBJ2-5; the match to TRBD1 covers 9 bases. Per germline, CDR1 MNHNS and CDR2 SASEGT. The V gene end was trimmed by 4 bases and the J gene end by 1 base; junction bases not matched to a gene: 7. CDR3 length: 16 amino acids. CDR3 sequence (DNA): TGTGCCAGCAGTGTCGGGACAGGGAGAGCCCAAGAGACCCAGTACTTC. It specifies CASSVGTGRAQETQYF.

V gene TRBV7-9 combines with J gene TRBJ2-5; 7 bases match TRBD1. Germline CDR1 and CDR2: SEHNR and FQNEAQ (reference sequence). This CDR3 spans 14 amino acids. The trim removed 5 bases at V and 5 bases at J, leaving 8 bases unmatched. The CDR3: CASSTDRAGETQYF. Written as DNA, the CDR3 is TGTGCCAGCAGCACCGACAGGGCAGGGGAGACCCAGTACTTC.

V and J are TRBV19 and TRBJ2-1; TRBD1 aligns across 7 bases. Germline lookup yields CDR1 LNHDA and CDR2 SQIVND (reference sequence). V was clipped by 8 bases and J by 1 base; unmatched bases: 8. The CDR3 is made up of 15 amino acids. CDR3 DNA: TGTGCCAGTCGCTCGCCAGGGGGATCCTACAATGAGCAGTTCTTC. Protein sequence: CASRSPGGSYNEQFF. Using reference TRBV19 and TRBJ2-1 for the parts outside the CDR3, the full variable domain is DGGITQSPKYLFRKEGQNVTLSCEQNLNHDAMYWYRQDPGQGLRLIYYSQIVNDFQKGDIAEGYSVSREKKESFPLTVTSAQKNPTAFYLCASRSPGGSYNEQFFGPGTRLTVL.

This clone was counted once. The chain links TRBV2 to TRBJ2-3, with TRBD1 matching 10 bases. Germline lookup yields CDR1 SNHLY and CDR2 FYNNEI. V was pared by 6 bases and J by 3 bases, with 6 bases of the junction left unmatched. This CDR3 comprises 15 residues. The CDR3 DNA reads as TGTGCCAGCAGAGTTAGGACAGGGGGTACAGATACGCAGTATTTT. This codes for CASRVRTGGTDTQYF.

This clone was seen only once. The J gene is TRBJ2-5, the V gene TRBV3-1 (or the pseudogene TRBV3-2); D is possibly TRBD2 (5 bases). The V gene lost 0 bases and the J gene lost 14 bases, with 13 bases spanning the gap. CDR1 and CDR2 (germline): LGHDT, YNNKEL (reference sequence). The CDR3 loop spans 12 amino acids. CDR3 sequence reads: CASSQDGRRIYF. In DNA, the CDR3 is TGTGCCAGCAGCCAAGATGGCAGGAGGATATACTTC.

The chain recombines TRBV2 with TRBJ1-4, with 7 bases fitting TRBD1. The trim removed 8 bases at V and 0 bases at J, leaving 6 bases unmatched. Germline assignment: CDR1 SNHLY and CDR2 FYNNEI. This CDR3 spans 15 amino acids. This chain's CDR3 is CASSRQGSTNEKLFF. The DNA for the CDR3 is TGTGCCAGCTCCAGACAGGGATCAACTAATGAAAAACTGTTTTTT.

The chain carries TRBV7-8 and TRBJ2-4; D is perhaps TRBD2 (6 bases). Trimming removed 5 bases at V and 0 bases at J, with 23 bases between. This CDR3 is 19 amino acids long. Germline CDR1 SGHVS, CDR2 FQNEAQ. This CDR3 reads CASSPRKGGPLLAKNIQYF. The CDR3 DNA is TGTGCCAGCAGCCCCCGTAAGGGAGGTCCTTTACTAGCCAAAAACATTCAGTACTTC. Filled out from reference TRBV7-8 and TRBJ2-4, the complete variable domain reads GAGVSQSPRYKVAKRGQDVALRCDPISGHVSLFWYQQALGQGPEFLTYFQNEAQLDKSGLPSDRFFAERPEGSVSTLKIQRTQQEDSAVYLCASSPRKGGPLLAKNIQYFGAGTRLSVL.

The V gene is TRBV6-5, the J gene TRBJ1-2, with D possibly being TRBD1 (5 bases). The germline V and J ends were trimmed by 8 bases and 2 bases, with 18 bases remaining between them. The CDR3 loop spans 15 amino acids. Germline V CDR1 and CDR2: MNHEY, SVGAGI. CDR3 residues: CASRSGGLNNYGYTF. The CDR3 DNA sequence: TGTGCCAGCCGTTCCGGGGGGTTAAACAACTATGGCTACACCTTC.

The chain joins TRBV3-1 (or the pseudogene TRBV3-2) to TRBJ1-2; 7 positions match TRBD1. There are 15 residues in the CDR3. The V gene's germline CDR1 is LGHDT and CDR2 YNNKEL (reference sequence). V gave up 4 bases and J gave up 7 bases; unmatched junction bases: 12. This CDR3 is CASSRSGTAHFGYTF. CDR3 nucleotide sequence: TGTGCCAGCAGCCGCTCCGGGACAGCCCATTTTGGCTACACCTTC.

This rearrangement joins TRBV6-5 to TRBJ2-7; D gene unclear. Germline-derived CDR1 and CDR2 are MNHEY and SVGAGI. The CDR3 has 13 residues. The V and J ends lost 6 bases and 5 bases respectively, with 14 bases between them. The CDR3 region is CASSPYRGNEQYF. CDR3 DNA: TGTGCCAGCAGCCCGTATCGTGGGAACGAGCAGTACTTC.

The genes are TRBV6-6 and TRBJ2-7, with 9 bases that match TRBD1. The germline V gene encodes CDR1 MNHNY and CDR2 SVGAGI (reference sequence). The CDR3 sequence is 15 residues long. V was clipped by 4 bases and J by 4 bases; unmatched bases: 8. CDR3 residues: CASSFQDRGGYEQYF. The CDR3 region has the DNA TGTGCCAGCAGTTTTCAGGACAGGGGTGGTTACGAGCAGTACTTC.

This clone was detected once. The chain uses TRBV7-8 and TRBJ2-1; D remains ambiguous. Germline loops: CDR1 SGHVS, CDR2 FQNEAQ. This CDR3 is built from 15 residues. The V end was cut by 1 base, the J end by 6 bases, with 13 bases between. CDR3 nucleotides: TGTGCCAGCAGCTTAGTCGGGTTTCCGGGCAATGAGCAGTTCTTC. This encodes CASSLVGFPGNEQFF. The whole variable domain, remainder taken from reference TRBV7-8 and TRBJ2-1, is GAGVSQSPRYKVAKRGQDVALRCDPISGHVSLFWYQQALGQGPEFLTYFQNEAQLDKSGLPSDRFFAERPEGSVSTLKIQRTQQEDSAVYLCASSLVGFPGNEQFFGPGTRLTVL.

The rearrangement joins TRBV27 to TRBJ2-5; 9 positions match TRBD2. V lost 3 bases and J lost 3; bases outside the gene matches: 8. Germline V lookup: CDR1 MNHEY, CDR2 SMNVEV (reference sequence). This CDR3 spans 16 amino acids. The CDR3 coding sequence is TGTGCCAGCAGTTTCCAACAAGAGCGGGAGGAAGAGACCCAGTACTTC. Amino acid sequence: CASSFQQEREEETQYF.

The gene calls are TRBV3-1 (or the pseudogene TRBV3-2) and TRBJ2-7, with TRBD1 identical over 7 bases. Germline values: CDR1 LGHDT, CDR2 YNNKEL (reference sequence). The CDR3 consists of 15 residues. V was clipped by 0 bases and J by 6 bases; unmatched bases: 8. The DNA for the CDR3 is TGTGCCAGCAGCCAAGAGGTAACAGGGGTCGGCGAGCAGTACTTC. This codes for CASSQEVTGVGEQYF.

The CDR3 region has the DNA TGTGCCAGCAGTATTCCCCCCCTGGATCAGCCCCAGCATTTT. It yields the protein CASSIPPLDQPQHF. The genes are TRBV5-8 and TRBJ1-5; D call uncertain. Germline lookup yields CDR1 SGHTS and CDR2 YDEGEE. V was shortened by 5 bases and J by 5 bases, with 14 bases between the two germline ends. The CDR3 has 14 amino acids.

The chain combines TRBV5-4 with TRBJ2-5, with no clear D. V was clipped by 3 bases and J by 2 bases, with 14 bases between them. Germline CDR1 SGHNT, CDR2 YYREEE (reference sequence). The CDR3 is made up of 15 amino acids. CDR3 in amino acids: CASSSPGGVQETQYF. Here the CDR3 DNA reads TGTGCCAGCAGCTCCCCCGGTGGGGTACAAGAGACCCAGTACTTC.

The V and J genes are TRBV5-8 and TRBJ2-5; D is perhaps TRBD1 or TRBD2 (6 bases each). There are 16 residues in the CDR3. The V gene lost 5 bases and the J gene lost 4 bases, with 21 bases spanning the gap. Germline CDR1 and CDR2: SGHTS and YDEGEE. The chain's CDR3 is CASSFFTRKGGETQYF. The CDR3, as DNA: TGTGCCAGCAGTTTCTTCACCCGGAAGGGGGGAGAGACCCAGTACTTC.